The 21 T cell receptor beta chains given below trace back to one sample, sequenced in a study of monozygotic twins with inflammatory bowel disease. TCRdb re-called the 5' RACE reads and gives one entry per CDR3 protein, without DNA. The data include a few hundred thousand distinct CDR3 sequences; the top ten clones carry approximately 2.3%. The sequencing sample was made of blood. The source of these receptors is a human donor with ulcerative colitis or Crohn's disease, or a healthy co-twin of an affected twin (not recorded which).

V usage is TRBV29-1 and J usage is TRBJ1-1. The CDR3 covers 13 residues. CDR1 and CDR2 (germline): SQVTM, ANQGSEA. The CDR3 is CSVEGQQNTEAFF.

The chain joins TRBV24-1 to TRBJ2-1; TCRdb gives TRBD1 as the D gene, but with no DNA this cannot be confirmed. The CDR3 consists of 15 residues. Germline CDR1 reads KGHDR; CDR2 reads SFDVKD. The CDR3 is CATSAPFQATNEQFF.

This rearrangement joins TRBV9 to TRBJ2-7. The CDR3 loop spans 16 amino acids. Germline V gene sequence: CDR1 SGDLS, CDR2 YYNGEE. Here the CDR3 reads CASSVGHTGRTYEQYF.

CDR3: CASSLKPRLAGERTYEQYF. The rearrangement uses TRBV5-1 and TRBJ2-7; the D call from TCRdb, TRBD2, cannot be confirmed without DNA. Germline CDR1 SGHRS, CDR2 YFSETQ. The CDR3 consists of 19 residues.

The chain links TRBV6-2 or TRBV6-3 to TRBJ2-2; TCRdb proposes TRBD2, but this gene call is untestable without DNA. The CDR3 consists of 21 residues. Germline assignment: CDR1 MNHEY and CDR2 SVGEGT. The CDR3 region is CASSYSAGGPLSASPYGELFF.

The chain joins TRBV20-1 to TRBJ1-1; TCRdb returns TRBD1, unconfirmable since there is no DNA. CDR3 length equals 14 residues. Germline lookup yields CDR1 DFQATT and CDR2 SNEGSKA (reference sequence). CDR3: CSAGPTGRDTEAFF.

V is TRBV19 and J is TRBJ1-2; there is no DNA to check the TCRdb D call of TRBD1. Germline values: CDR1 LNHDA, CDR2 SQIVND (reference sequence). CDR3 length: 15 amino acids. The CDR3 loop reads CASSIVRDRGYGYTF.

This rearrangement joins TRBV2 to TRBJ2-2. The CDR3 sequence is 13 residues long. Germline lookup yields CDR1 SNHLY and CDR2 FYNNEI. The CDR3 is CASTPWNTGELFF. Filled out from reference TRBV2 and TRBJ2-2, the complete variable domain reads EPEVTQTPSHQVTQMGQEVILRCVPISNHLYFYWYRQILGQKVEFLVSFYNNEISEKSEIFDDQFSVERPDGSNFTLKIRSTKLEDSAMYFCASTPWNTGELFFGEGSRLTVL.

This CDR3 is CASSLSGIGHNYNEQFF. The chain uses TRBV5-1 and TRBJ2-1; TCRdb indicates TRBD1, and absent DNA this call remains unverified. Germline V gene lookup returns CDR1 SGHRS and CDR2 YFSETQ. This CDR3 is 17 amino acids long.

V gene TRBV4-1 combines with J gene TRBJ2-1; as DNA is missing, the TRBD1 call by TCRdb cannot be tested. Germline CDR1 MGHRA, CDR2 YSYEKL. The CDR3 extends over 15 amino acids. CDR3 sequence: CASSQAGTHYNSLFF.

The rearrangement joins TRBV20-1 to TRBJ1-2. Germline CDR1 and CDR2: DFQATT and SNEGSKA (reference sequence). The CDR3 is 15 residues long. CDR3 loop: CSASADFISFYGYTF.

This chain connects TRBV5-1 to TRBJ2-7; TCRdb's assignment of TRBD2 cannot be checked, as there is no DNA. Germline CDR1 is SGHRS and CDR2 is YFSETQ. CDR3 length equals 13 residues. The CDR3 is CASRLALDYEQYF.

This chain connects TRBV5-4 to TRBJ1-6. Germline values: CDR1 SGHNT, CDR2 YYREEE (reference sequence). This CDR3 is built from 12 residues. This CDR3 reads CASSSVDSPLHF.

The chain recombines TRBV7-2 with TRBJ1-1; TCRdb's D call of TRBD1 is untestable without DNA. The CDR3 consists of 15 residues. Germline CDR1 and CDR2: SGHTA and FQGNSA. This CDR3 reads CASSLEGQGDTEAFF.

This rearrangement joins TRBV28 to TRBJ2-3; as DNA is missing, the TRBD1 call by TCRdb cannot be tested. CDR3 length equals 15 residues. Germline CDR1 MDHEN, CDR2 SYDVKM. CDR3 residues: CASSFGGWGTDTQYF. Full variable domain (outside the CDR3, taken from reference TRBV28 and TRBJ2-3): DVKVTQSSRYLVKRTGEKVFLECVQDMDHENMFWYRQDPGLGLRLIYFSYDVKMKEKGDIPEGYSVSREKKERFSLILESASTNQTSMYLCASSFGGWGTDTQYFGPGTRLTVL.

CDR3 protein: CAWSSTKEQYF. This chain joins TRBV30 and TRBJ2-7. The germline gives CDR1 GTSNPN, CDR2 SVGIG (reference sequence). The CDR3 totals 11 residues. Complete variable domain (other parts from reference TRBV30 and TRBJ2-7): SQTIHQWPATLVQPVGSPLSLECTVEGTSNPNLYWYRQAAGRGLQLLFYSVGIGQISSEVPQNLSASRPQDRQFILSSKKLLLSDSGFYLCAWSSTKEQYFGPGTRLTVT.

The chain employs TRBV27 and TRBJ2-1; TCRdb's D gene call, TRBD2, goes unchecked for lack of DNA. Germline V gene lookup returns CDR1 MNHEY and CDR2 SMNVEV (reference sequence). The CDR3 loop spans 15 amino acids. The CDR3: CASSWAGGPYNEQLF.

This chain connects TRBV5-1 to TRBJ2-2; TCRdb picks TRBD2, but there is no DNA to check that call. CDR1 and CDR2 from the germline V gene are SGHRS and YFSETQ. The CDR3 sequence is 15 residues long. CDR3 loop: CASSLRTEKTGELFF.

Here the CDR3 reads CASSQEEGIWETQYF. The chain carries TRBV4-1 and TRBJ2-5; TCRdb indicates TRBD2, and absent DNA this call remains unverified. The CDR3 length is 15 residues. Germline assignment: CDR1 MGHRA and CDR2 YSYEKL.

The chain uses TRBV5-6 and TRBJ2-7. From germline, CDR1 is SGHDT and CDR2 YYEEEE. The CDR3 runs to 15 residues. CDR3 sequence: CASSWTRRRIYEQYF.

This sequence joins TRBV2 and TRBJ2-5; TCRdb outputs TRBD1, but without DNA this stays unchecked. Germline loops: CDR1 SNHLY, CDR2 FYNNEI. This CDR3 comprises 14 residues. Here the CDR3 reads CASSAYRGAETQYF.